One sample yielded the 3 T cell receptor beta chains listed below, sequenced in a study of shared clonotypes between healthy human individuals. Sequencing used immunoSEQ multiplex PCR; TCRdb keeps in-frame clones, though not all of them. The table has over 2 million clones, 85% to 95% seen once. Sample: naive CD4+ T cells sorted from blood. Sample subset: CD45RA+ positively selected. These receptors were obtained from a man between 18 and 29 years old in good health.

This clone was picked up one time. The chain couples TRBV11-2 to TRBJ1-5, with D possibly matching TRBD1 (5 bases). V lost 5 bases and J 6 bases, leaving 11 bases between the germline ends. The germline V gene encodes CDR1 SGHAT and CDR2 FQNNGV. The CDR3 is made up of 13 amino acids. The CDR3 spells CASSMGGTQPQHF. Here the CDR3 DNA reads TGTGCCAGCAGCATGGGGGGGACTCAGCCCCAGCATTTT. Drawing the rest from reference TRBV11-2 and TRBJ1-5, the complete variable domain is EAGVAQSPRYKIIEKRQSVAFWCNPISGHATLYWYQQILGQGPKLLIQFQNNGVVDDSQLPKDRFSAERLKGVDSTLKIQPAKLEDSAVYLCASSMGGTQPQHFGDGTRLSIL.

The chain is built from TRBV13 and TRBJ1-2; D uncertain. Between the trimmed V and J ends, which lost 0 bases and 4 bases, there was a span of 12 bases. From germline, CDR1 is PRHDT and CDR2 FYEKMQ (reference sequence). The CDR3 runs 15 residues. The CDR3 is CASSLGEQPLYGYTF. DNA of the CDR3: TGTGCCAGCAGCTTAGGCGAACAACCGCTCTATGGCTACACCTTC.

This rearrangement joins TRBV28 to TRBJ1-4; D ambiguous. The CDR3 has 12 residues. Between the trimmed V and J ends, which lost 7 bases and 8 bases, there was a span of 11 bases. Germline V CDR1 and CDR2: MDHEN, SYDVKM. The CDR3 DNA reads TGTGCCAGCAAACGGGTCGGGGAAAAACTGTTTTTT. Encoded protein: CASKRVGEKLFF. Based on the CDR3 plus reference TRBV28 and TRBJ1-4, the full variable domain is DVKVTQSSRYLVKRTGEKVFLECVQDMDHENMFWYRQDPGLGLRLIYFSYDVKMKEKGDIPEGYSVSREKKERFSLILESASTNQTSMYLCASKRVGEKLFFGSGTQLSVL.